The clone carrying this T cell receptor (beta chain) was counted many times. Its matching antigen is unknown. The data are from a study of T cells in Graves' hyperthyroidism and ophthalmopathy. Findings and limits, study-wide: Most clonotypes expanded in thyroid above 0.001 were likewise present in blood. Model output signaled ophthalmopathy a median around 6.9 months ahead of onset.

The CDR3 spans 13 residues. Trimming removed 3 bases at V and 1 base at J, with 7 bases between. Germline V gene data show CDR1 as SNHLY and CDR2 as FYNNEI. Amplification of TCR beta CDR3 regions used RNA as the template. TCR CDR3 underwent first-round RT-PCR with the HTBI primer set. Each CDR3 protein is one row after TCRdb ran MiXCR on the multiplex PCR reads. Found here are about 480,000 distinct CDR3 sequences, around an eighth of them singletons; the top ten hold around a sixth. Orbital computed tomography and thyroid ultrasound, together with serum TRAb and thyroxine and clinical symptoms, were used for diagnoses.

The rearrangement joins TRBV2 to TRBJ2-7; tentative D call: TRBD2 (5 bases). Sequenced: blood. This TCR was sampled from a young woman with Graves' hyperthyroidism. CDR3 residues: CASSEGVSYEQYV. The CDR3 DNA reads TGTGCCAGCAGTGAGGGAGTTTCCTACGAGCAGTACGTC.